A selection of T cell receptor beta chains follows, all from one sample in a study of B cell selection in AIRE deficiency. The table came from immunoSEQ multiplex PCR; TCRdb's copy has only in-frame clones and leaves some out. Altogether 20,000 or so clones are present, approximately 91% being singletons, with the ten largest covering 1.4%. Sequenced material: CD4+CD25+ Tregs sorted from PBMCs. The receptor source for this set is a human donor in good health. CDR3s include the opening cysteine and the closing phenylalanine or tryptophan. Each record gives: D gene, clone size, J gene, V gene, CDR3 DNA, CDR3 protein. D genes are given only for firm matches. Clone size appears in some rows only: once, few, many, or a class for an expanded clone.

NA	NA	TRBJ1-2	TRBV6-1	TGTGCCAGCAGTGAAGCCCCTTTTGAAGCCTTCTATGGCTACACCTTC	CASSEAPFEAFYGYTF
NA	few	TRBJ2-6	TRBV6-5	TGTGCCAGCAGACGGAGAAGCTCTGGGGCCAACGTCCTGACTTTC	CASRRRSSGANVLTF
NA	NA	TRBJ1-2	TRBV5-4	TGTGCCAGCAGCTTGGTAGACGATTCCTATGGCTACACCTTC	CASSLVDDSYGYTF
NA	NA	TRBJ2-2	TRBV11-2	TGTGCCAGCAGCCAAGGGAACGGGGCGAACACCGGGGAGCTGTTTTTT	CASSQGNGANTGELFF
TRBD2	NA	TRBJ2-2	TRBV2	TGTGCCAGCAATACTCAGCGGGGGGGCAACACCGGGGAGCTGTTTTTT	CASNTQRGGNTGELFF
NA	NA	TRBJ2-1	TRBV21-1	TGTGCCAGCAGCAAAAGCGGGGATGAGCAGTTCTTC	CASSKSGDEQFF
TRBD1	NA	TRBJ1-1	TRBV11-3	TGTGCCAGCAGCTTAGTTAATCCAGGGGGGAACACTGAAGCTTTCTTT	CASSLVNPGGNTEAFF
TRBD1	NA	TRBJ2-3	TRBV7-2	TGTGCCAGCAGTACACAGGGGTTTTCAGATACGCAGTATTTT	CASSTQGFSDTQYF
NA	NA	TRBJ2-2	TRBV5-5	TGTGCCAGCAGTCCTCAACCGGGACTTTCTTACACCGGGGAGCTGTTTTTT	CASSPQPGLSYTGELFF
TRBD1	NA	TRBJ2-4	TRBV10-3	TGTGCCACTAATTCGGACAGGGCGACCAAAAACATTCAGTACTTC	CATNSDRATKNIQYF
TRBD1	NA	TRBJ2-7	TRBV6-6	TGTGCCAGCAGTGTGGCCGGGACAGGGTACGAGCAGTACTTC	CASSVAGTGYEQYF
TRBD1	NA	TRBJ2-2	TRBV30	TGTGCCCGGTCGACAGGGGCGGCCGGGGAGCTGTTTTTT	CARSTGAAGELFF
NA	NA	TRBJ1-3	TRBV12-5	TGTGCTAGTGGACCGGGAGCCTCTGGAAACACCATATATTTT	CASGPGASGNTIYF
NA	NA	TRBJ1-3	TRBV6-1	TGTGCCAGCGGGGGTTACTCTGGAAACACCATATATTTT	CASGGYSGNTIYF
TRBD1	NA	TRBJ2-5	TRBV7-3	TGTGCCAGCAGCCGGACAGGGGTGGAGACCCAGTACTTC	CASSRTGVETQYF
NA	NA	TRBJ2-1	TRBV2	TGTGCCAGCAGGGCCTTGACTACTGTCAATGAGCAGTTCTTC	CASRALTTVNEQFF
NA	NA	TRBJ1-2	TRBV6-5	TGTGCCAGCAGTTACTACAGGGTGGGCGGCTATGGCTACACCTTC	CASSYYRVGGYGYTF
TRBD1	NA	TRBJ2-2	TRBV11-2	TGTGCCAGCAGCCCATACAGGGGAGCCGGGGAGCTGTTTTTT	CASSPYRGAGELFF
TRBD1	NA	TRBJ1-5	TRBV6-4	TGTGCCAGCAGTACTACAGGGGGTGGGCAGCCCCAGCATTTT	CASSTTGGGQPQHF
NA	NA	TRBJ2-1	TRBV19	TGTGCCAGTAGCCCGATTTCTAGCCGAGAGCAGTTCTTC	CASSPISSREQFF
NA	NA	TRBJ2-6	TRBV28	TGTGCCAGCAGTCCTCGCTTCCCCAACGTCCTGACTTTC	CASSPRFPNVLTF
NA	NA	TRBJ2-2	TRBV9	TGTGCCAGCAGCGTAGTTAGCCATGACACCGGGGAGCTGTTTTTT	CASSVVSHDTGELFF
TRBD1	NA	TRBJ1-3	TRBV11-2	TGTGCCAGCAGCTTAGGACAGGGCTTGAGCTCTGGAAACACCATATATTTT	CASSLGQGLSSGNTIYF
NA	NA	TRBJ2-7	TRBV19	TGTGCCAGTAGTGCAGGGTCGGGTGGCGAGCAGTACTTC	CASSAGSGGEQYF
NA	NA	TRBJ2-3	TRBV4-1	TGCGCCAGCAGCCAAGGTACCAGAGATACGCAGTATTTT	CASSQGTRDTQYF
TRBD1	NA	TRBJ2-7	TRBV7-6	TGTGCCAGCAGCTTAGCCAGGGGGCCCTACGAGCAGTACTTC	CASSLARGPYEQYF
TRBD1	NA	TRBJ1-2	TRBV7-8	TGTGCCAGCAGCTTCACATCACAGGGGGCAGGCTATGGCTACACCTTC	CASSFTSQGAGYGYTF
TRBD2	NA	TRBJ2-3	TRBV7-9	TGTGCCAGCAGCTTAGGAACTAGCGGGGTATCAGATACGCAGTATTTT	CASSLGTSGVSDTQYF
NA	NA	TRBJ1-6	TRBV6-1	TGTGCCAGCAGTGAATGGCAGGGCACAAATTCACCCCTCCACTTT	CASSEWQGTNSPLHF
NA	once	TRBJ2-6	TRBV5-1	TGCGCCAGCAGCTTGACCCTCTCTGGGGCCAACGTCCTGACTTTC	CASSLTLSGANVLTF
TRBD1	NA	TRBJ2-5	TRBV5-1	TGCGCCAGCAGCAGGACAGGGGGCAGTTTAGAGACCCAGTACTTC	CASSRTGGSLETQYF
NA	NA	TRBJ1-2	TRBV14	TGTGCCAGCAGCCCAGGAAATAGATTCTATGGCTACACCTTC	CASSPGNRFYGYTF
TRBD1	few	TRBJ1-4	TRBV5-1	TGCGCCAGCAGCCTCAATTTCCGAGGGGGCGAAAAACTGTTTTTT	CASSLNFRGGEKLFF
NA	once	TRBJ2-1	TRBV7-2	TGTGCCAGCAGCGACCGAAACAACTACAATGAGCAGTTCTTC	CASSDRNNYNEQFF
TRBD1	NA	TRBJ2-1	TRBV5-4	TGTGCCAGCAGCTACACAGGGGCGGTTAACAATGAGCAGTTCTTC	CASSYTGAVNNEQFF
NA	NA	TRBJ1-2	TRBV29-1	TGCAGCGTTGGGGACCTCCGCGGCTACACCTTC	CSVGDLRGYTF
NA	NA	TRBJ2-2	TRBV18	TGTGCCAGTTCCCCCAGAAGAGGGGGAAACACCGGGGAGCTGTTTTTT	CASSPRRGGNTGELFF
NA	NA	TRBJ2-6	TRBV15	TGTGCCACCAGCAGAGCAGGGTTGGCCGGGGCCAACGTCCTGACTTTC	CATSRAGLAGANVLTF